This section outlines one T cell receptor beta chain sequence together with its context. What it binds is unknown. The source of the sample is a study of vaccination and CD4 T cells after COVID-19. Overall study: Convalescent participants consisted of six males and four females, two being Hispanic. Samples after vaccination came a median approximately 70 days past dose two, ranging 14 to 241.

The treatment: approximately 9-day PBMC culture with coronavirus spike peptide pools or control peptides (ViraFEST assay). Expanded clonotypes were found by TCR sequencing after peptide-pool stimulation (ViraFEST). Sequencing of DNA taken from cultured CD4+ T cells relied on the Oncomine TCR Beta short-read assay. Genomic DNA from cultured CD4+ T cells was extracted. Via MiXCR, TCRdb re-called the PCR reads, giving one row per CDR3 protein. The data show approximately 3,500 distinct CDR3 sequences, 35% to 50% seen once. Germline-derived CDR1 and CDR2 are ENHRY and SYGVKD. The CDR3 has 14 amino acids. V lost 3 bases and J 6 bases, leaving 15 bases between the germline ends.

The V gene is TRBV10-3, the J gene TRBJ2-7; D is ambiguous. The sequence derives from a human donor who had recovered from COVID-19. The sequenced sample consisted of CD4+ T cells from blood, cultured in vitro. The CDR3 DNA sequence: TGTGCCATCAGTGATTATAGTCGGATAGGCGAGCAGTACTTC. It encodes CAISDYSRIGEQYF.